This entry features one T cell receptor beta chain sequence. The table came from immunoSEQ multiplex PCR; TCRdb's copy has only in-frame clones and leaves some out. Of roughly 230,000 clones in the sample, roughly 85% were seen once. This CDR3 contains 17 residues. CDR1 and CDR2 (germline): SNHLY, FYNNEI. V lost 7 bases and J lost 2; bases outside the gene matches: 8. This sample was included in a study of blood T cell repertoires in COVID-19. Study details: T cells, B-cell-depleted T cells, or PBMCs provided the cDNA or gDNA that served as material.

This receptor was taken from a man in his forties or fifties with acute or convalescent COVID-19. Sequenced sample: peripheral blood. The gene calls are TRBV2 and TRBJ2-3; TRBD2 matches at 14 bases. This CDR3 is CASTRLAGGINTDTQYF. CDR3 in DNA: TGTGCCAGCACCCGACTAGCGGGGGGGATTAACACAGATACGCAGTATTTT.